This section outlines one T cell receptor beta chain sequence together with its context. The antigen is unknown. The source of the sample is a study of T cell repertoires and HLA-DP antigens. Study-level points and caveats: Previously undetected clones averaged 36.3% and 50.6% against the two alleles respectively.

Data came from immunoSEQ multiplex PCR; TCRdb stores just in-frame clones and leaves some out. Of around 90,000 clones listed, about nine tenths are singletons. V lost 5 bases to trimming and J lost 5 bases, with 10 bases between them. The length of the CDR3 is 13 residues. Per germline, CDR1 SGHTA and CDR2 FQGNSA. This chain connects TRBV7-2 to TRBJ2-1, with D tentatively TRBD1 (6 bases). The receptor's source is a man aged 50 or older in good health and CMV-seronegative. What was sequenced was CD4+ T cells from PBMCs. In nucleotides, the CDR3 is TGTGCCAGCAGCCGACAGGCGAACAATGAGCAGTTCTTC. Its protein is CASSRQANNEQFF.